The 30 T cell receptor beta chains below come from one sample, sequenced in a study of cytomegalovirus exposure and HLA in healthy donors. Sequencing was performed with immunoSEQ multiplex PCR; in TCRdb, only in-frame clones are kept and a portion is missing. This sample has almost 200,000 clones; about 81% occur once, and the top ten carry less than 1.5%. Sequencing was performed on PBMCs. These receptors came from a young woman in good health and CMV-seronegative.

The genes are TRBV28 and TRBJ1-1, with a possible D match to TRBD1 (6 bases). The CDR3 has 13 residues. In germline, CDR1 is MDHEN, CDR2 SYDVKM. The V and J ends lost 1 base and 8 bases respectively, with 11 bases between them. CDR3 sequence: CASSLSYRVEAFF. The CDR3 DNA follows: TGTGCCAGCAGTTTATCGTACAGGGTCGAAGCTTTCTTT.

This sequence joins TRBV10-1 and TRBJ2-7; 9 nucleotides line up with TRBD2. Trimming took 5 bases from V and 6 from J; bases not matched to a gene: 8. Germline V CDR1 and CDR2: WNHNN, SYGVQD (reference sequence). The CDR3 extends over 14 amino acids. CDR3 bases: TGCGCCAGCAGTACCGGGACTAGCCAAGTCGAGCAGTACTTC. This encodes CASSTGTSQVEQYF.

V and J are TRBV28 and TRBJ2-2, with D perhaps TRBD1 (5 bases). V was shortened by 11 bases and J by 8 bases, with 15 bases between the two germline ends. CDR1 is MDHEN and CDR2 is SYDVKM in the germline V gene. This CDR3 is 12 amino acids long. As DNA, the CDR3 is TGTGCCGGGGCCGCAGGCCCTGGGGAGCTGTTTTTT. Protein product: CAGAAGPGELFF.

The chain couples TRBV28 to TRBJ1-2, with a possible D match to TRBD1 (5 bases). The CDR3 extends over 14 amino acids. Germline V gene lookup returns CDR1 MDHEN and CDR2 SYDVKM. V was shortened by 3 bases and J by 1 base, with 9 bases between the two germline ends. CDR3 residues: CASSFWGGNYGYTF. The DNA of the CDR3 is TGTGCCAGCAGTTTCTGGGGGGGTAACTATGGCTACACCTTC.

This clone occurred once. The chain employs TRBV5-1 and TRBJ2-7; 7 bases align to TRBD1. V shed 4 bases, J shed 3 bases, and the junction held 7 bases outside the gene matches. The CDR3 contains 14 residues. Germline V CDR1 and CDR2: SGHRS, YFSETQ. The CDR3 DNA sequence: TGCGCCAGCAGCCAGGTAAACAGGGGCTACGAGCAGTACTTC. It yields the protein CASSQVNRGYEQYF.

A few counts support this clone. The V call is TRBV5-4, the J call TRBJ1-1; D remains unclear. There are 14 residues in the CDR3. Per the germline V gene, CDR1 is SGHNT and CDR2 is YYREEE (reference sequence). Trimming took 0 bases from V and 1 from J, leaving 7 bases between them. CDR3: CASSLALGNTEAFF. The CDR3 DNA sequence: TGTGCCAGCAGCTTGGCCCTCGGGAACACTGAAGCTTTCTTT.

The CDR3 DNA reads TGTGCCTGGAGTGTACTCGGGAACGAGCAGTACTTC. Translated, it gives CAWSVLGNEQYF. The rearrangement links TRBV30 to TRBJ2-7; TRBD2 is a possible D gene (5 bases). The length of the CDR3 is 12 residues. V was clipped by 0 bases and J by 5 bases, with 8 bases between them. CDR1 and CDR2 from the germline V gene are GTSNPN and SVGIG (reference sequence).

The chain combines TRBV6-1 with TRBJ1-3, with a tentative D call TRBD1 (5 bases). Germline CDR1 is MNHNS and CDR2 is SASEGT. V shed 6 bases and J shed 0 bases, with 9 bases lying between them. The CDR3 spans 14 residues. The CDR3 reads CASRDMSSGNTIYF. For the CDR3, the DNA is TGTGCCAGCAGGGACATGAGCTCTGGAAACACCATATATTTT.

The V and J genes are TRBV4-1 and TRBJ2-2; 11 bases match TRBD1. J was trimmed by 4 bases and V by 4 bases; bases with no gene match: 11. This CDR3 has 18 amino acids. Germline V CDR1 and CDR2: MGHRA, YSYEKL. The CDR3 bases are TGCGCCAGCAGCCGACTCCTCGGACAGGGGGCTGGCACCGGGGAGCTGTTTTTT. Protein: CASSRLLGQGAGTGELFF.

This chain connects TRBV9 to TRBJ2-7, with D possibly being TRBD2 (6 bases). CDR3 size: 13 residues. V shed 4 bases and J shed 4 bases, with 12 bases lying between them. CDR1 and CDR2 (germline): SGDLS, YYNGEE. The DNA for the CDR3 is TGTGCCAGCAGCCCCTGGGGGACTTACGAGCAGTACTTC. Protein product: CASSPWGTYEQYF.

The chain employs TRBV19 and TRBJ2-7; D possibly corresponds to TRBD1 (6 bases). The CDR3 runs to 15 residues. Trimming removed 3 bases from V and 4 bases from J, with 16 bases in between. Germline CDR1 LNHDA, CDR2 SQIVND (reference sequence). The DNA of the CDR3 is TGTGCCAGTAGTATTCCGGGACAAAAAAGATACGAGCAGTACTTC. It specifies CASSIPGQKRYEQYF.

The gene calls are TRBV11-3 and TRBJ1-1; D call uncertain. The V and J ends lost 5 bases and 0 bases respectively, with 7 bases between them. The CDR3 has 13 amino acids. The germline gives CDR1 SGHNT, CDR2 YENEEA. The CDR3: CASSPSLNTEAFF. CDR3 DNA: TGTGCCAGCAGCCCCAGTCTGAACACTGAAGCTTTCTTT.

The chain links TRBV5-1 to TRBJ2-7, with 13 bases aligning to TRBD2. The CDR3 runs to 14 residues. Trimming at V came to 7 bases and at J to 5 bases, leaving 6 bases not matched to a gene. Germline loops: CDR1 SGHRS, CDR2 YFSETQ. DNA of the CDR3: TGCGCCAGCCGCGGACTAGCGGGAGCAAACGAGCAGTACTTC. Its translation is CASRGLAGANEQYF.

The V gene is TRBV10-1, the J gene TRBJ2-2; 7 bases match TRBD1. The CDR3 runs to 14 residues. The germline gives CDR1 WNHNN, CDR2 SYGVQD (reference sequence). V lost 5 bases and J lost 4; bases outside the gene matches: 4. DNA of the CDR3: TGCGCCAGCAGTATGGACAGGTCCACCGGGGAGCTGTTTTTT. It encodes CASSMDRSTGELFF.

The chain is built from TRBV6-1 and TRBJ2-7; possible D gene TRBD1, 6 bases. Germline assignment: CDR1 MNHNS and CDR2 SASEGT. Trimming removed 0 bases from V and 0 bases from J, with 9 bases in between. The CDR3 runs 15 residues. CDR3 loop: CASSEAQGPSYEQYF. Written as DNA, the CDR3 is TGTGCCAGCAGTGAAGCACAGGGCCCCTCCTACGAGCAGTACTTC.

The CDR3 protein is CAILTSGDSNEQYF. CDR3 DNA: TGTGCCATCCTTACTAGCGGGGATTCGAACGAGCAGTACTTC. The J gene is TRBJ2-7, the V gene TRBV10-3; TRBD2 agrees at 10 bases. Trimming cost V 8 bases and J 5 bases; bases outside gene matches: 9. This CDR3 region has 14 residues. Germline assignment: CDR1 ENHRY and CDR2 SYGVKD.

CDR3 residues: CASSQGGASGGWETQYF. The CDR3 nucleotides are TGTGCCAGCAGCCAGGGCGGAGCTAGCGGGGGGTGGGAGACCCAGTACTTC. V and J are TRBV5-4 and TRBJ2-5, with 11 bases aligning to TRBD2. Trimming took 4 bases from V and 5 from J; bases not matched to a gene: 13. CDR3 length: 17 amino acids. Germline V gene sequence: CDR1 SGHNT, CDR2 YYREEE (reference sequence).

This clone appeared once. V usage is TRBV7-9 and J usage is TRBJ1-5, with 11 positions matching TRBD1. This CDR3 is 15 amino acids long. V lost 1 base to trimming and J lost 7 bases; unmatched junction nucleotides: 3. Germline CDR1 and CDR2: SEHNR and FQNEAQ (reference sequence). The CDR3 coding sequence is TGTGCCAGCAGCTTAGGGGGGACAGGGGGACAGCCCCAGCATTTT. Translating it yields CASSLGGTGGQPQHF.

The CDR3 spells CASRQETGRLAGATSDTQYF. In nucleotides, the CDR3 is TGCGCCAGCAGACAGGAAACGGGGAGGCTAGCGGGGGCCACCTCAGATACGCAGTATTTT. The V gene is TRBV4-1, the J gene TRBJ2-3; 10 bases are a match to TRBD2. V lost 6 bases to trimming and J lost 4 bases; unmatched junction nucleotides: 22. Germline-derived CDR1 and CDR2 are MGHRA and YSYEKL. The CDR3 contains 20 residues.

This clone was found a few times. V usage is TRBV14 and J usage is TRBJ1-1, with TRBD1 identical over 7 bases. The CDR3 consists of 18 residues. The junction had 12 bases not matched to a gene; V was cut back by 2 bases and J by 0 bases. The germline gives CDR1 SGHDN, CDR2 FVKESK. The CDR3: CASSQLQGTYSVNTEAFF. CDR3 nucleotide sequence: TGTGCCAGCAGCCAACTACAGGGGACTTATTCGGTGAACACTGAAGCTTTCTTT.

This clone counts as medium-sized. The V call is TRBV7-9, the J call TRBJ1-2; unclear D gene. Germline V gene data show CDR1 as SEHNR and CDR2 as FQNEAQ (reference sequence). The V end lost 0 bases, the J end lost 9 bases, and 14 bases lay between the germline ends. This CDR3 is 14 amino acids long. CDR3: CASSLATDPRSYTF. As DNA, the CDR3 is TGTGCCAGCAGCTTAGCGACGGATCCTAGGAGCTACACCTTC.

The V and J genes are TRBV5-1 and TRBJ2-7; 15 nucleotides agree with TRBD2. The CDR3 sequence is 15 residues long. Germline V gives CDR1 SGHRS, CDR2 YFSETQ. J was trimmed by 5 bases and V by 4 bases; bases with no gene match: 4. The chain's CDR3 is CASSRWTSGGDEQYF. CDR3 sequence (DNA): TGCGCCAGCAGCCGATGGACTAGCGGGGGGGACGAGCAGTACTTC. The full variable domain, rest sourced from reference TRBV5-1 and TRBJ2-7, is KAGVTQTPRYLIKTRGQQVTLSCSPISGHRSVSWYQQTPGQGLQFLFEYFSETQRNKGNFPGRFSGRQFSNSRSEMNVSTLELGDSALYLCASSRWTSGGDEQYFGPGTRLTVT.

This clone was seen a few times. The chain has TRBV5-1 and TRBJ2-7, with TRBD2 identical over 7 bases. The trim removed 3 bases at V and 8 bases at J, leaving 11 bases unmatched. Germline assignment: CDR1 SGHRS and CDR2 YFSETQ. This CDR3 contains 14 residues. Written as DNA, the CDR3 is TGCGCCAGCAGCTCGGGCCGGGAGGTCGCCAAGCAGTACTTC. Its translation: CASSSGREVAKQYF.

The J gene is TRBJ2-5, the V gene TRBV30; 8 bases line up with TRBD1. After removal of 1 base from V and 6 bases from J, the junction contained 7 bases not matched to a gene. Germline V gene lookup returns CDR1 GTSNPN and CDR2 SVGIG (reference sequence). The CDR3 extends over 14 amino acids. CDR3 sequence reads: CAWSGQGAGKTQYF. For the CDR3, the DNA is TGTGCCTGGAGTGGGCAGGGGGCTGGGAAGACCCAGTACTTC.

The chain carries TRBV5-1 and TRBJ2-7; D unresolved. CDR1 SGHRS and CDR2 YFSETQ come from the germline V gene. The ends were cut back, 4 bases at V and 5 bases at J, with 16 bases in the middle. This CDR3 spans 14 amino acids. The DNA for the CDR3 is TGCGCCAGCAGCGCTGACTCGTCTATCAACGAGCAGTACTTC. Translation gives CASSADSSINEQYF.

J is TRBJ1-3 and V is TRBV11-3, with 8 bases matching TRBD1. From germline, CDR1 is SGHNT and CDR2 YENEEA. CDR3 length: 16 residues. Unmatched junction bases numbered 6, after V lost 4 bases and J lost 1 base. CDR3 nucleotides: TGTGCCAGCAGCTCCGGACAGGGCAATTCTGGAAACACCATATATTTT. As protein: CASSSGQGNSGNTIYF.

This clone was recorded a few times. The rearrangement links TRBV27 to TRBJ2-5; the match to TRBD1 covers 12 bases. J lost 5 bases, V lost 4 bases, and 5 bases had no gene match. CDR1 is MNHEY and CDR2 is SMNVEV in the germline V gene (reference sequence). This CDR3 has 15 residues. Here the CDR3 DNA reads TGTGCCAGCAGTTCCGGGACAGGGGGCGTCGAGACCCAGTACTTC. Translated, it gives CASSSGTGGVETQYF.

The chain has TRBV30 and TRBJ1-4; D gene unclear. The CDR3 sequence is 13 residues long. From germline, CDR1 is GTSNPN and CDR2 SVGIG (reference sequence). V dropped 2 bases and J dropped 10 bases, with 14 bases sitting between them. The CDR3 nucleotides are TGTGCCTGGAGTAGCGACCCTCTGGGAAAACTGTTTTTT. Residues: CAWSSDPLGKLFF.

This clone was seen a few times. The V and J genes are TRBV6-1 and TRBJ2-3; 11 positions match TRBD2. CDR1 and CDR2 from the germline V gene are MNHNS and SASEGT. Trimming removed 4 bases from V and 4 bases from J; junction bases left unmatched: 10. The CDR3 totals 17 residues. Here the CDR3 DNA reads TGTGCCAGCAGTGGAGGACTTAGCGGGGGGGCCCCAGATACGCAGTATTTT. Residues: CASSGGLSGGAPDTQYF.

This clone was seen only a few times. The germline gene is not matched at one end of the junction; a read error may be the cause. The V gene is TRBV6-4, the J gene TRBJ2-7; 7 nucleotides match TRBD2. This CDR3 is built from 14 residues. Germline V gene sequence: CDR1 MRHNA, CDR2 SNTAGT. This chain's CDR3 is CASRSREERDRSSF. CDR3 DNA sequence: TGTGCCAGCAGGTCTCGAGAGGAGCGGGACCGATCCTCATTC.